This T cell receptor beta chain was identified during a study of PD-L1 blockade in urothelial cancer. Background on the study: Reported median T cell count for blood samples was 140,000 to 150,000.

The time point is: peripheral blood 6 weeks after treatment start. Locally advanced or metastatic urothelial carcinoma affected the patients. Sequencing used immunoSEQ multiplex PCR; TCRdb keeps in-frame clones, though not all of them. The data hold roughly 100,000 clones, with over 80% observed a single time. This CDR3 has 17 residues. Germline lookup yields CDR1 SNHLY and CDR2 FYNNEI. As regards this clone: At one end the junction does not follow the germline gene, possibly because of a read error.

This TCR was recovered from an older man with urothelial cancer. Here the sequenced sample was PBMCs, taken around atezolizumab (anti-PD-L1) treatment. The genes are TRBV2 and TRBJ2-4, with D uncertain. CDR3 in DNA: TGTGCCAGCAGCGAAGCCCTCCCCTTACTAGCCAAAAACATTCAGTACTTC. Protein sequence: CASSEALPLLAKNIQYF.